This TCR beta chain derives from a study of cytomegalovirus exposure and HLA in healthy donors. As concerns this clone: Its antigen is currently unknown.

PCR employed 60 Vbeta and 13 Jbeta primers. Some clones are missing from TCRdb's copy, which holds only in-frame ones; the method was immunoSEQ multiplex PCR. The data show about 150,000 clones, 60% to 80% seen once. The germline V gene encodes CDR1 SGHRS and CDR2 YFSETQ. V was clipped by 7 bases and J by 8 bases, with 20 bases between them. The CDR3 length is 14 residues. Findings and limits, study-wide: A later analysis reportedly identified an Asian-associated ancestry cluster as carrying fewer N-insertions than the roughly 670-donor mean. Serostatus for CMV was the only available immune exposure information. Segments of the TCR beta V type were, in most cases, productive about 87% or about 30% of the time in an earlier analysis.

The origin of this receptor is a woman aged 30 to 39 in good health and CMV-seronegative. The sequenced sample consisted of PBMCs. The chain combines TRBV5-1 with TRBJ2-3; tentative D call: TRBD2 (7 bases). Written as DNA, the CDR3 is TGCGCCAGCGCCGGGACTAAACAGGGCGGTACGCAGTATTTT. As protein: CASAGTKQGGTQYF.